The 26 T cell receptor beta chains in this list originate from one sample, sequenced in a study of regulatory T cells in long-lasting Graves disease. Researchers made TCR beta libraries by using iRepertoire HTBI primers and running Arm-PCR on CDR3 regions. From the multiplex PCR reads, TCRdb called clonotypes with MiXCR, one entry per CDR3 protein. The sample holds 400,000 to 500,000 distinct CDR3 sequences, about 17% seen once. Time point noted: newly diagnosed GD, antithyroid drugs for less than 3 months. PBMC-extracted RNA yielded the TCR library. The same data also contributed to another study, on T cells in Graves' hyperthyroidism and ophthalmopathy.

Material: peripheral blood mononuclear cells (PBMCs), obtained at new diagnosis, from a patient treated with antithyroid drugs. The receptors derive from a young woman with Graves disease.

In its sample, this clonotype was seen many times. As DNA, the CDR3 is TGTGCCAGCAGCTTAGGGCTAGCGCTAAGGGGATACGAGCAGTACTTC. Translated, it gives CASSLGLALRGYEQYF. V usage is TRBV7-2 and J usage is TRBJ2-7; tentative D call: TRBD2 (6 bases). The CDR3 is 16 residues long. Germline V gives CDR1 SGHTA, CDR2 FQGNSA. Trimming cost V 1 base and J 4 bases, with 17 bases left between them.

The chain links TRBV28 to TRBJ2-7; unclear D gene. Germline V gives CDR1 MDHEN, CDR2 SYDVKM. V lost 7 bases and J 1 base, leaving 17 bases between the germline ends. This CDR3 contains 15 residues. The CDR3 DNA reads TGTGCCAGCAACCCTTGGGGTGCGCCTTCCTACGAGCAGTACTTC. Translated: CASNPWGAPSYEQYF.

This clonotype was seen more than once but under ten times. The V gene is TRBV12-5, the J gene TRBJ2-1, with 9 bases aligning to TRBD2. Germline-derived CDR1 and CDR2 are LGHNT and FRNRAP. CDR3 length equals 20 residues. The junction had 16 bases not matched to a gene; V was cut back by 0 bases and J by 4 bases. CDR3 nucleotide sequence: TGTGCTAGTGGTTTGGTACCCCGGTGGGATAGCGGGAGAGATTACAATGAGCAGTTCTTC. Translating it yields CASGLVPRWDSGRDYNEQFF.

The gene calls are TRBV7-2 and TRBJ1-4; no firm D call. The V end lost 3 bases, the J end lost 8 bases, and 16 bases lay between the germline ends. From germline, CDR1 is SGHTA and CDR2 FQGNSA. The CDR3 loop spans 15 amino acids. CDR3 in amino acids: CASSLDHTTPEKLFF. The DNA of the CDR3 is TGTGCCAGCAGCTTGGACCACACGACCCCAGAAAAACTGTTTTTT. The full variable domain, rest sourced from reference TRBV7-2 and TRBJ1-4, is GAGVSQSPSNKVTEKGKDVELRCDPISGHTALYWYRQSLGQGLEFLIYFQGNSAPDKSGLPSDRFSAERTGGSVSTLTIQRTQQEDSAVYLCASSLDHTTPEKLFFGSGTQLSVL.

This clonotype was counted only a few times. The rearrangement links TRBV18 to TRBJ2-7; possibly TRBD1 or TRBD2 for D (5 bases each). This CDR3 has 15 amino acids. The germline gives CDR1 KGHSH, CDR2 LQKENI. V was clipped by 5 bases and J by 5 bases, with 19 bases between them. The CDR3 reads CASSSRDPGSDEQYF. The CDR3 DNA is TGTGCCAGCTCATCCCGGGACCCCGGATCTGACGAGCAGTACTTC.

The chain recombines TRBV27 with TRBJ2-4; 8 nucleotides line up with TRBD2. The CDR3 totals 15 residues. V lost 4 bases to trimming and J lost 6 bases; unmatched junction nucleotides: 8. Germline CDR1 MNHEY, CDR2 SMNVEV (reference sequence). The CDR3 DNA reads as TGTGCCAGCAGTTCCCGCGGGGGGCCTGGAAACATTCAGTACTTC. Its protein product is CASSSRGGPGNIQYF.

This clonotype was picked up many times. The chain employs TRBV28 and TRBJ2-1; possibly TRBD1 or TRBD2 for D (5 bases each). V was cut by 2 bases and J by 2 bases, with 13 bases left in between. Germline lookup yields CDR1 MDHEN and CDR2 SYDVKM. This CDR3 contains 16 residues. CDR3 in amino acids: CASSLGRDGPYNEQFF. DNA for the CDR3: TGTGCCAGCAGTTTAGGTAGGGACGGCCCCTACAATGAGCAGTTCTTC.

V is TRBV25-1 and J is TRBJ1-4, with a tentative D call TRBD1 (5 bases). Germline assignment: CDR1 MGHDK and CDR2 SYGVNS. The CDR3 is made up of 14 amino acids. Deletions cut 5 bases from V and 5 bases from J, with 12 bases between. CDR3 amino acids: CASSTRGLNEKLFF. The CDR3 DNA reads TGTGCCAGCAGTACCCGGGGCCTGAATGAAAAACTGTTTTTT.

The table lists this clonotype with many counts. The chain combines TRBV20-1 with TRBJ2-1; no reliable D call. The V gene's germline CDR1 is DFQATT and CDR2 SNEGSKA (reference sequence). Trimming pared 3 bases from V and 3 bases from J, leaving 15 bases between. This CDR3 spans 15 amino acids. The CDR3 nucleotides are TGCAGTGCTAGTCGGATGGGCGCGAACTACAATGAGCAGTTCTTC. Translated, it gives CSASRMGANYNEQFF.

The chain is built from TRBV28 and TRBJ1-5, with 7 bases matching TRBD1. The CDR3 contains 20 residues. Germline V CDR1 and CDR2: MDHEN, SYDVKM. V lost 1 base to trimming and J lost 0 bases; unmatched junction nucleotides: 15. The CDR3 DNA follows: TGTGCCAGCAGTTTATTTCAGACATTATCCAGGGGGATTAGCAATCAGCCCCAGCATTTT. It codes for CASSLFQTLSRGISNQPQHF.

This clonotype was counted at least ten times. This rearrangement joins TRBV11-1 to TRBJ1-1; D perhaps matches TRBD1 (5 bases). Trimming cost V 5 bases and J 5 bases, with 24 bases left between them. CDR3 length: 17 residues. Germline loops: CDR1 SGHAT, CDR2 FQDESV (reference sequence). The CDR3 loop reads CASSTTRTGTRVTEAFF. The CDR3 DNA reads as TGTGCCAGCAGCACCACCCGGACCGGGACCAGGGTAACTGAAGCTTTCTTT.

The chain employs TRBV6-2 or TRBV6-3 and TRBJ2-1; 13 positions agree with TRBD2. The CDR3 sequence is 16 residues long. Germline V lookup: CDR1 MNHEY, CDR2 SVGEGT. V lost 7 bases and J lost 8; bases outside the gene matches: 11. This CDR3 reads CASIKPGLAGYHEQFF. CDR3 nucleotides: TGTGCCAGCATCAAACCGGGACTAGCGGGATATCATGAGCAGTTCTTC.

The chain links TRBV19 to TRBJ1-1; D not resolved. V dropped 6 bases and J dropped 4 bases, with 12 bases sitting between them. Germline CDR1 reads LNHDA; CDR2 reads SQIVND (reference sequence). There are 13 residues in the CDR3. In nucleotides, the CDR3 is TGTGCCAGTAGCCCCGGGCCCGGCACTGAAGCTTTCTTT. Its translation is CASSPGPGTEAFF. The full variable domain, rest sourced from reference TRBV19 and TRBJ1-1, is DGGITQSPKYLFRKEGQNVTLSCEQNLNHDAMYWYRQDPGQGLRLIYYSQIVNDFQKGDIAEGYSVSREKKESFPLTVTSAQKNPTAFYLCASSPGPGTEAFFGQGTRLTVV.

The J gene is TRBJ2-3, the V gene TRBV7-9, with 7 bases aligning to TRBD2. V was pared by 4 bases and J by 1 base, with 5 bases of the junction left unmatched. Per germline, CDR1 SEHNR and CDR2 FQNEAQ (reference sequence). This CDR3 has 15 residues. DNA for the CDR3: TGTGCCAGCAGCTCAGGCGGGAGCGGCACAGATACGCAGTATTTT. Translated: CASSSGGSGTDTQYF.

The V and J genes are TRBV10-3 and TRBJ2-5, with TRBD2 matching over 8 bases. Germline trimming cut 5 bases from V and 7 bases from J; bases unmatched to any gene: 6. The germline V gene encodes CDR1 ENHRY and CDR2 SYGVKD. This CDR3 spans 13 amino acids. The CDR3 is CAISSGSFGTQYF. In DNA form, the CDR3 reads TGTGCCATCAGTAGCGGGAGTTTTGGGACCCAGTACTTC.

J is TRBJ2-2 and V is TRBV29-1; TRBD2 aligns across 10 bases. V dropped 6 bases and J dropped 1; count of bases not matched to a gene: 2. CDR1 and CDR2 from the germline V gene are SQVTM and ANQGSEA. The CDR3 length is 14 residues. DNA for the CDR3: TGCAGCGTAAGGACTAGCGGGAACACCGGGGAGCTGTTTTTT. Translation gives CSVRTSGNTGELFF.

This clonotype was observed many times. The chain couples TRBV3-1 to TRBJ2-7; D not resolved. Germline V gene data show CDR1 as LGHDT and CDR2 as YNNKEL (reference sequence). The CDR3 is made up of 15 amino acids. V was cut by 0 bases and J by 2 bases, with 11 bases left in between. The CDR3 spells CASSQDHFRAYEQYF. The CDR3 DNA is TGTGCCAGCAGCCAAGATCATTTCAGAGCCTACGAGCAGTACTTC.

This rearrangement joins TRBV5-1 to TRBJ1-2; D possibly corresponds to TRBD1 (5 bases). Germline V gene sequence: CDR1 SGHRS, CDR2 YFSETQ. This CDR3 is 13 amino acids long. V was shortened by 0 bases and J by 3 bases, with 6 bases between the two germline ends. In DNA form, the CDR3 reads TGCGCCAGCAGCTTGGGGGACGACTATGGCTACACCTTC. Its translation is CASSLGDDYGYTF.

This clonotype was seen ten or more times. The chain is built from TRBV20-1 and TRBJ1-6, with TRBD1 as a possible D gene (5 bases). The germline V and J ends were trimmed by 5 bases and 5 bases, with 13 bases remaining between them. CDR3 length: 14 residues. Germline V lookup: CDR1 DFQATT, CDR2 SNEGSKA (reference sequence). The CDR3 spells CSASRQTHNSPLHF. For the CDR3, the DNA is TGCAGTGCTTCTCGACAGACTCATAATTCACCCCTCCACTTT.

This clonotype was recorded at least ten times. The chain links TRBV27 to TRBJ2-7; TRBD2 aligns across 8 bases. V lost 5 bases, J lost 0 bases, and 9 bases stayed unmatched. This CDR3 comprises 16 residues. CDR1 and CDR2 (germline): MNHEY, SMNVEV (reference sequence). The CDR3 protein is CASSPTSAGGSYEQYF. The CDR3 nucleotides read TGTGCCAGCAGTCCAACAAGCGCGGGAGGCTCCTACGAGCAGTACTTC.

The CDR3 protein is CSVETGVYEQYF. CDR3 nucleotides: TGCAGCGTTGAGACGGGGGTTTACGAGCAGTACTTC. V gene TRBV29-1 combines with J gene TRBJ2-7, with D perhaps matching TRBD2 (6 bases). Trimming left V 3 bases short and J 4 bases short, with 10 bases between. This CDR3 contains 12 residues. Looked up from germline, CDR1 is SQVTM and CDR2 is ANQGSEA.

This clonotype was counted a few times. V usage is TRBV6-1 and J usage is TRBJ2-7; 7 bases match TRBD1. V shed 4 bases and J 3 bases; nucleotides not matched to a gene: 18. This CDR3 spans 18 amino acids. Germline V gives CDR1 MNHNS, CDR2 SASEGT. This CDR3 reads CASSGNPRTGLIFYEQYF. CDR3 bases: TGTGCCAGCAGTGGCAACCCCCGGACAGGTCTAATTTTCTACGAGCAGTACTTC.

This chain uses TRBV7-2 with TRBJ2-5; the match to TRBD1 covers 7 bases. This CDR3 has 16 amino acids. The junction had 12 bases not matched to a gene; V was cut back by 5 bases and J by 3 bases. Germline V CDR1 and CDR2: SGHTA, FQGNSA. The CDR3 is CASSKNRGGREETQYF. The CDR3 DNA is TGTGCCAGCAGCAAAAACAGGGGCGGAAGGGAAGAGACCCAGTACTTC.

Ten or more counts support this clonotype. The CDR3 here is CASSPLFSGRDNEQFF. The CDR3 DNA is TGTGCCAGCAGTCCTCTTTTTAGCGGGAGGGACAATGAGCAGTTCTTC. The J gene is TRBJ2-1, the V gene TRBV6-1; 11 nucleotides line up with TRBD2. This CDR3 comprises 16 residues. Germline V gene lookup returns CDR1 MNHNS and CDR2 SASEGT. V lost 5 bases and J lost 5; bases outside the gene matches: 8.

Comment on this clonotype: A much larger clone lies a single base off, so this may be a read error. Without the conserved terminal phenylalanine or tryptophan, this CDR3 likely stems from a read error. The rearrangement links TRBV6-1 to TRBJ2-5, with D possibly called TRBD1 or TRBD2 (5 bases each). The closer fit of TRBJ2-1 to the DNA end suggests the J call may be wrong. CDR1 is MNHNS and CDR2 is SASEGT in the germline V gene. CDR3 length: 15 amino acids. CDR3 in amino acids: CASSNRDPTYNEQFS. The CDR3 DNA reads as TGTGCCAGCAGTAACCGGGACCCTACCTACAATGAGCAGTTCTCC.

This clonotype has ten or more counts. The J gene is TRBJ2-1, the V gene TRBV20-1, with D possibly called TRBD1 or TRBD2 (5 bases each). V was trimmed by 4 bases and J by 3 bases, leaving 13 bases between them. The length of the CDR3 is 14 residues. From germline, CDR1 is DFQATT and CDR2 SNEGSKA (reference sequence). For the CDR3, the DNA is TGCAGTGCTATGGACTTCCAGGGCTACAATGAGCAGTTCTTC. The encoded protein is CSAMDFQGYNEQFF.